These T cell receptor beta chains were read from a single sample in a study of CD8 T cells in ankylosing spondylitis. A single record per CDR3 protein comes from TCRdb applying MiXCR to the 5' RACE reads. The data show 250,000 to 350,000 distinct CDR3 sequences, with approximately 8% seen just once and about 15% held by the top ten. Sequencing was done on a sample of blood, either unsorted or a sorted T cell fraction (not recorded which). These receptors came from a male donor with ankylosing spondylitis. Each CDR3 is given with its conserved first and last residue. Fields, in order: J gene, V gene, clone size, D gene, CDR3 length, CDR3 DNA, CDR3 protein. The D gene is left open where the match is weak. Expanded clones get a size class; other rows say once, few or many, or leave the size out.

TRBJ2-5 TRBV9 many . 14 TGTGCCAGCAGCGTAGGGCCACTGGGGGAGACCCAGTACTTC CASSVGPLGETQYF
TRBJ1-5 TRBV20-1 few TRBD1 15 TGCAGTGCTAGAGATCCGGGACAGTACAATCAGCCCCAGCATTTT CSARDPGQYNQPQHF
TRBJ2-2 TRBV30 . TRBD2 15 TGTGCCTGGAGCGTCCGGTGGGGGGGCACCGGGGAGCTGTTTTTT CAWSVRWGGTGELFF
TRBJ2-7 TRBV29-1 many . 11 TGCAGCGTTGAATCGGGCAGCGAGCAGTACTTC CSVESGSEQYF
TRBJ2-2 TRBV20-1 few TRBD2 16 TGCAGTGCTAGGGGATGGACTAGCGGGAACACCGGGGAGCTGTTTTTT CSARGWTSGNTGELFF
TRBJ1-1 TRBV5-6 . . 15 TGTGCCAGCAGCTTGATCTTGGGGGTGAACACTGAAGCTTTCTTT CASSLILGVNTEAFF
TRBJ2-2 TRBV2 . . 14 TGTGCCAGCAGTGTTTTGAGGGAAAACGGGGAGCTGTTTTTT CASSVLRENGELFF
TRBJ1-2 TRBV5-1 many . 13 TGCGCCAGCGGCTACGCCCGGGAATCCGGCTACACCTTC CASGYARESGYTF
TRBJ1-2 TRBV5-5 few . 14 TGTGCCAGCAGCTTGGTGACGGAGAACTATGGCTACACCTTC CASSLVTENYGYTF
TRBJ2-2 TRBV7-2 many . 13 TGTGCCAGCAGCCCCCAGGGGACCGGGGAGCTGTTTTTT CASSPQGTGELFF
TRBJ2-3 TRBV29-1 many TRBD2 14 TGCAGCGTTCGAGCGGGAGTTGGGACAGATACGCAGTATTTT CSVRAGVGTDTQYF
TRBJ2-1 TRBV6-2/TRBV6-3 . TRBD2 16 TGTGCCAGCAGTTACTTAGCGGGCAGACATTACAATGAGCAGTTCTTC CASSYLAGRHYNEQFF
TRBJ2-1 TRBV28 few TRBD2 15 TGTGCCAGCAGTATAGCGGGGCGCTCCTACAATGAGCAGTTCTTC CASSIAGRSYNEQFF
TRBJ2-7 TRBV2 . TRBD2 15 TGTGCCACCCTCGAGAGGACTAGCGGGGCCTACGAGCAGTACTTC CATLERTSGAYEQYF
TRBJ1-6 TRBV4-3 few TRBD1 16 TGCGCCAGCAGCCAGGGGACAGGCTCCTATAATTCACCCCTCCACTTT CASSQGTGSYNSPLHF
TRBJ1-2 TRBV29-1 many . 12 TGCAGCGTTGTACAGGCCCTCTATGGCTACACCTTC CSVVQALYGYTF
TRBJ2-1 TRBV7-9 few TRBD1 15 TGTGCCAGCAGCCCAGGGGGACAGATGGGCAATGAGCAGTTCTTC CASSPGGQMGNEQFF
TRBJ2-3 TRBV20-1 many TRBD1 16 TGCAGTGCTAGAGACCCGGGACAGGGATCGCCAGATACGCAGTATTTT CSARDPGQGSPDTQYF
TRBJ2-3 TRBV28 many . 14 TGTGCCAGCAGTTTATTCGGAGGGCCAGATACGCAGTATTTT CASSLFGGPDTQYF
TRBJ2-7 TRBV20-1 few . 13 TGCAGTGCTAGTGCCACGGGACCAACCGAGCAGTACTTC CSASATGPTEQYF
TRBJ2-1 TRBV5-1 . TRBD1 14 TGCGCCAGCAGCTGGGAGACAGGGGGCCCTGAGCAGTTCTTC CASSWETGGPEQFF
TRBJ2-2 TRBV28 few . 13 TGTGCCAGCACCAGCAGAGCGGCCGGGGAGCTGTTTTTT CASTSRAAGELFF